One sample yielded the 24 T cell receptor beta chains listed below, sequenced in a study of neurological immune-mediated disorders. TCRdb re-called the 5' RACE reads through MiXCR, storing one row per CDR3 protein. The sample includes tens of thousands of distinct CDR3 sequences, roughly 4.1% of them seen just once. Sequenced material: PBMCs. The receptors were gathered from an older woman with multiple sclerosis.

This clonotype turned up a few times. The CDR3 DNA is TGTGCCAGCAGCGTCGAAGCGGGAGGGCATAATGAGCAGTTCTTC. Its translation: CASSVEAGGHNEQFF. The V gene is TRBV9, the J gene TRBJ2-1; TRBD2 aligns across 10 bases. This CDR3 contains 15 residues. J was trimmed by 7 bases and V by 2 bases; bases with no gene match: 6. The germline V gene has CDR1 SGDLS and CDR2 YYNGEE.

At least ten counts were recorded for this clonotype. The rearrangement joins TRBV20-1 to TRBJ2-1, with TRBD2 identical over 10 bases. This CDR3 is 14 amino acids long. V lost 5 bases, J lost 7 bases, and 8 bases stayed unmatched. Germline V CDR1 and CDR2: DFQATT, SNEGSKA (reference sequence). The DNA for the CDR3 is TGCAGTGCTCGAAGGACTAGCGGTTGGAATGAGCAGTTCTTC. It encodes CSARRTSGWNEQFF.

This clonotype came up many times. The chain uses TRBV30 and TRBJ2-2; D is perhaps TRBD1 (5 bases). The length of the CDR3 is 13 residues. V was clipped by 0 bases and J by 5 bases, with 7 bases between them. Germline V CDR1 and CDR2: GTSNPN, SVGIG (reference sequence). CDR3 loop: CAWSVKGTGELFF. In nucleotides, the CDR3 is TGTGCCTGGAGTGTAAAGGGGACCGGGGAGCTGTTTTTT.

This clonotype occurred many times. The chain joins TRBV25-1 to TRBJ1-2; no clear D. Germline values: CDR1 MGHDK, CDR2 SYGVNS. This CDR3 is 13 amino acids long. Trimming removed 7 bases from V and 4 bases from J, with 13 bases in between. This chain's CDR3 is CASTGFSGYGYTF. In nucleotides, the CDR3 is TGTGCCAGCACAGGTTTTTCTGGCTATGGCTACACCTTC.

The chain combines TRBV5-1 with TRBJ2-3; tentative D call: TRBD2 (6 bases). CDR1 is SGHRS and CDR2 is YFSETQ in the germline V gene. The CDR3 runs 15 residues. Trimming took 1 base from V and 2 from J, leaving 11 bases between them. The CDR3 loop reads CASSLRRGTTDTQYF. CDR3 DNA sequence: TGCGCCAGCAGCTTGCGACGCGGGACCACAGATACGCAGTATTTT. Full variable domain (remainder filled in from reference TRBV5-1 and TRBJ2-3): KAGVTQTPRYLIKTRGQQVTLSCSPISGHRSVSWYQQTPGQGLQFLFEYFSETQRNKGNFPGRFSGRQFSNSRSEMNVSTLELGDSALYLCASSLRRGTTDTQYFGPGTRLTVL.

This clonotype occurred a few times. The J gene is TRBJ2-5, the V gene TRBV2; 9 bases line up with TRBD1. J was trimmed by 5 bases and V by 6 bases; bases with no gene match: 10. The germline V gene has CDR1 SNHLY and CDR2 FYNNEI. This CDR3 is built from 15 residues. The chain's CDR3 is CASSAPGTGLETQYF. The CDR3 DNA reads as TGTGCCAGCAGCGCGCCCGGGACAGGGTTGGAGACCCAGTACTTC.

The sample holds many counts of this clonotype. The chain links TRBV29-1 to TRBJ2-3, with unresolved D. This CDR3 is 11 amino acids long. The germline V gene has CDR1 SQVTM and CDR2 ANQGSEA. V was pared by 4 bases and J by 6 bases, with 8 bases between. The CDR3 DNA reads as TGCAGCGTTGGGAACGTGGATACGCAGTATTTT. Translation gives CSVGNVDTQYF.

This clonotype showed up many times. The J gene is TRBJ2-3, the V gene TRBV20-1; the D call may be TRBD1 or TRBD2 (5 bases each). The V end was cut by 2 bases, the J end by 3 bases, with 12 bases between. CDR1 is DFQATT and CDR2 is SNEGSKA in the germline V gene (reference sequence). The CDR3 totals 14 residues. The CDR3 here is CSARSGTGTDTQYF. CDR3 nucleotides: TGCAGTGCTAGATCCGGGACGGGGACAGATACGCAGTATTTT.

This clonotype was seen many times. The genes are TRBV4-3 and TRBJ2-1, with D uncertain. V was trimmed by 0 bases and J by 0 bases, leaving 12 bases between them. CDR3 length equals 17 residues. CDR1 LGHNA and CDR2 YSLEER come from the germline V gene. In DNA form, the CDR3 reads TGCGCCAGCAGCCAAGACCCGATTGGGTTCTCCTACAATGAGCAGTTCTTC. Translating gives CASSQDPIGFSYNEQFF.

This clonotype showed up just a few times. This sequence joins TRBV20-1 and TRBJ2-1; 10 bases match TRBD2. This CDR3 contains 14 residues. CDR1 DFQATT and CDR2 SNEGSKA come from the germline V gene (reference sequence). J lost 7 bases, V lost 3 bases, and 6 bases had no gene match. For the CDR3, the DNA is TGCAGTGCTAGGCGGCTAGCGGGAGCGAATGAGCAGTTCTTC. Amino acid sequence: CSARRLAGANEQFF.

This clonotype was recorded at least ten times. V usage is TRBV19 and J usage is TRBJ2-3; 10 positions match TRBD2. CDR1 and CDR2 from the germline V gene are LNHDA and SQIVND (reference sequence). After removal of 3 bases from V and 6 bases from J, the junction contained 6 bases not matched to a gene. The CDR3 extends over 15 amino acids. DNA for the CDR3: TGTGCCAGTAGTATCAGCGGGGGGGCATTGGATACGCAGTATTTT. Translated, it gives CASSISGGALDTQYF.

The sample holds many counts of this clonotype. In nucleotides, the CDR3 is TGTGCCAGCACCGGGACACGTGGGACAGGGACCTATGGCTACACCTTC. It encodes CASTGTRGTGTYGYTF. V usage is TRBV2 and J usage is TRBJ1-2; 9 positions agree with TRBD1. The V segment lost 7 bases and the J segment 4 bases; nucleotides outside the gene matches: 13. CDR3 length: 16 amino acids. The germline V gene encodes CDR1 SNHLY and CDR2 FYNNEI.

The table lists this clonotype with many counts. This rearrangement joins TRBV5-1 to TRBJ2-5, with D tentatively TRBD1 (7 bases). Trimming cost V 3 bases and J 1 base, with 10 bases left between them. Germline V lookup: CDR1 SGHRS, CDR2 YFSETQ. The CDR3 totals 14 residues. CDR3 DNA: TGCGCCAGCAGCTCCCAGGGGGGCCAAGAGACCCAGTACTTC. The encoded protein is CASSSQGGQETQYF.

This clonotype has only a few counts. V gene TRBV20-1 combines with J gene TRBJ2-5; TRBD2 matches 7 bases. Losses at the gene ends were 6 bases for V and 3 bases for J; bases not matched to a gene: 10. The CDR3 is made up of 14 amino acids. In germline, CDR1 is DFQATT, CDR2 SNEGSKA (reference sequence). The CDR3 protein is CSAVLGGVEETQYF. The CDR3 DNA is TGCAGTGCCGTCTTGGGGGGGGTAGAAGAGACCCAGTACTTC.

This clonotype was seen ten or more times. This sequence joins TRBV5-1 and TRBJ2-1, with TRBD2 identical over 7 bases. The CDR3 is 15 amino acids. The trim removed 1 base at V and 3 bases at J, leaving 4 bases unmatched. CDR1 and CDR2 (germline): SGHRS, YFSETQ. As DNA, the CDR3 is TGCGCCAGCAGCTTGTCGCTAGCGGACTACAATGAGCAGTTCTTC. It specifies CASSLSLADYNEQFF. Combining the CDR3 with reference TRBV5-1 and TRBJ2-1 gives the whole variable domain KAGVTQTPRYLIKTRGQQVTLSCSPISGHRSVSWYQQTPGQGLQFLFEYFSETQRNKGNFPGRFSGRQFSNSRSEMNVSTLELGDSALYLCASSLSLADYNEQFFGPGTRLTVL.

This clonotype was detected only a few times. It is likely a read error, because the conserved phenylalanine at the end of the CDR3 is missing. The J gene is TRBJ1-2, the V gene TRBV5-8, with D possibly being TRBD1 (6 bases). V was pared by 3 bases and J by 7 bases, with 7 bases between. Germline CDR1 reads SGHTS; CDR2 reads YDEGEE. CDR3 size: 11 residues. The CDR3 region is CASSYRAGYTI. As DNA, the CDR3 is TGTGCCAGCAGCTACAGGGCTGGCTACACCATC.

This clonotype was picked up many times. The genes are TRBV5-1 and TRBJ1-2; unclear D gene. The CDR3 is 14 residues long. Germline loops: CDR1 SGHRS, CDR2 YFSETQ. Deletions cut 1 base from V and 6 bases from J, with 13 bases between. The CDR3 reads CASSLRESSHGYTF. The CDR3 coding sequence is TGCGCCAGCAGCTTGCGGGAGAGCTCCCATGGCTACACCTTC. The entire variable domain, with the rest obtained from reference TRBV5-1 and TRBJ1-2, is as follows: KAGVTQTPRYLIKTRGQQVTLSCSPISGHRSVSWYQQTPGQGLQFLFEYFSETQRNKGNFPGRFSGRQFSNSRSEMNVSTLELGDSALYLCASSLRESSHGYTFGSGTRLTVV.

This clonotype came up many times. The gene calls are TRBV5-1 and TRBJ2-3; no reliable D call. The V and J ends lost 4 bases and 6 bases respectively, with 6 bases between them. CDR3 length: 11 residues. Germline V gene sequence: CDR1 SGHRS, CDR2 YFSETQ. CDR3 protein: CASSRTDTQYF. Written as DNA, the CDR3 is TGCGCCAGCAGCCGGACGGATACGCAGTATTTT.

Ten or more counts support this clonotype. The chain links TRBV20-1 to TRBJ1-2; TRBD1 agrees at 9 bases. This CDR3 has 14 amino acids. Germline CDR1 DFQATT, CDR2 SNEGSKA (reference sequence). Unmatched junction bases numbered 9, after V lost 2 bases and J lost 8 bases. Here the CDR3 DNA reads TGCAGTGCTAGAACCGCCGGGACAGGGTCGGGCTACACCTTC. Protein product: CSARTAGTGSGYTF.

This clonotype has a count of ten or more. This rearrangement joins TRBV10-3 to TRBJ1-1; no definite D call. Trimming pared 0 bases from V and 2 bases from J, leaving 7 bases between. CDR3 length: 14 residues. CDR1 and CDR2 from the germline V gene are ENHRY and SYGVKD. The CDR3 nucleotides are TGTGCCATCAGTGAGTCGGACGTTAACACTGAAGCTTTCTTT. Translating it yields CAISESDVNTEAFF.

The chain has TRBV7-2 and TRBJ2-3; D gene ambiguous. The V gene's germline CDR1 is SGHTA and CDR2 FQGNSA. CDR3 length: 14 amino acids. The V gene lost 2 bases and the J gene lost 4 bases, with 10 bases spanning the gap. The DNA for the CDR3 is TGTGCCAGCAGCTTACAGCGAGGCGCAGATACGCAGTATTTT. Translation: CASSLQRGADTQYF.

This clonotype came up many times. The chain joins TRBV20-1 to TRBJ2-2; no firm D call. Trimming took 3 bases from V and 8 from J, leaving 13 bases between them. The V gene's germline CDR1 is DFQATT and CDR2 SNEGSKA (reference sequence). The CDR3 spans 13 residues. DNA of the CDR3: TGCAGTGCTAGTTCCTCCCGTTGGGGGGAGCTGTTTTTT. Its translation is CSASSSRWGELFF.

A few counts support this clonotype. V and J are TRBV7-2 and TRBJ2-2, with D uncertain. Germline CDR1 and CDR2: SGHTA and FQGNSA. V was shortened by 6 bases and J by 9 bases, with 8 bases between the two germline ends. This CDR3 is built from 11 residues. CDR3 sequence reads: CASSLGWELFF. CDR3 DNA: TGTGCCAGCAGTCTAGGATGGGAGCTGTTTTTT.

This clonotype was recorded at least ten times. The DNA for the CDR3 is TGTGCCAGCAGTGCCACGGACGGCGTCGAGCAGTACTTC. It yields the protein CASSATDGVEQYF. The genes are TRBV2 and TRBJ2-7; D ambiguous. Deletions cut 4 bases from V and 6 bases from J, with 13 bases between. The germline V gene encodes CDR1 SNHLY and CDR2 FYNNEI. This CDR3 is 13 amino acids long.